Listed below are T cell receptor beta chains from one sample, sequenced in a study of Ad26.COV2.S vaccination and SARS-CoV-2 variants. Sequencing used immunoSEQ multiplex PCR; TCRdb keeps in-frame clones, though not all of them. Of 200,000 to 250,000 clones listed, roughly 88% are singletons. Sample: peripheral blood, taken in a trial of Ad26.COV2.S vaccine versus placebo. Every receptor here comes from a person aged 18-60 years who received the Ad26.COV2.S COVID-19 vaccine or a placebo. The CDR3 runs from the conserved cysteine through the conserved F or W. The D gene is left open where the match is weak. Clone sizes are given selectively: once, few, many, or a class where the clone is expanded.

d_call,clone_size,v_call,j_call,cdr3_nt,cdr3_aa
-,-,TRBV30,TRBJ1-1,TGTGCCTGGAGTGTAGAGGGGCAGGGCGTGAGGGCTTTCTTT,CAWSVEGQGVRAFF
TRBD2,-,TRBV18,TRBJ2-7,TGTGCCAGCTCACCCACTAGCGTCACCTCCTACGAGCAGTACTTC,CASSPTSVTSYEQYF
-,-,TRBV14,TRBJ1-1,TGTGCCAGCAGCCAAGCCAGAGGAGGGTGGTTCACTGAAGCTTTCTTT,CASSQARGGWFTEAFF
TRBD2,-,TRBV9,TRBJ2-1,TGTGCCAGCAGCGTATACGGGACTAGTCTTGGTGAGCAGTTCTTC,CASSVYGTSLGEQFF
TRBD1,few,TRBV7-3,TRBJ1-2,TGTGCCAGCAGCTTAACCCCGACAGGGGGCGACGGCTACACCTTC,CASSLTPTGGDGYTF
TRBD1,-,TRBV7-8,TRBJ1-1,TGTGCCAGCAGCTTAGCGCGGGACAGCTGGAACACTGAAGCTTTCTTT,CASSLARDSWNTEAFF
-,few,TRBV7-8,TRBJ2-1,TGTGCCAGCAGTCGTGACGGTTACAATGAGCAGTTCTTC,CASSRDGYNEQFF
TRBD1,once,TRBV9,TRBJ1-2,TGTGCCAGCAGCCCCGGGACAGGAACTACTGGCTACACCTTC,CASSPGTGTTGYTF
TRBD2,-,TRBV7-8,TRBJ2-1,TGTGCCAGCAGCCGGGCCGGGACTAGCGGGAGAAATGAGCAGTTCTTC,CASSRAGTSGRNEQFF
TRBD2,-,TRBV4-1,TRBJ2-2,TGCGCCAGCAGAGCGGGGGGCGGCACCGGGGAGCTGTTTTTT,CASRAGGGTGELFF